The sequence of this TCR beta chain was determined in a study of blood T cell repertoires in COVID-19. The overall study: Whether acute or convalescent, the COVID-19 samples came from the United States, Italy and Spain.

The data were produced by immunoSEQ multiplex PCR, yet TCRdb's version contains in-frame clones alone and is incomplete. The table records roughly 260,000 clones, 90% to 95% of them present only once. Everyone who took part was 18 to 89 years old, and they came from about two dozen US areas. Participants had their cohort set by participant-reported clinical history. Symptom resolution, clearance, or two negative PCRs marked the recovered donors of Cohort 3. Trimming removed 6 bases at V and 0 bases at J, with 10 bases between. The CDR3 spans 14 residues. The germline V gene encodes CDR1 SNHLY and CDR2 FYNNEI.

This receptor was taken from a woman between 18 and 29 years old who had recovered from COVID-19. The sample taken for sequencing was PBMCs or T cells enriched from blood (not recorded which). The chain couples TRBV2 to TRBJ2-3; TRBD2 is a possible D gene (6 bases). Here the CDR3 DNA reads TGTGCCAGCAGGCGGGATGTTAGCACAGATACGCAGTATTTT. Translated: CASRRDVSTDTQYF.